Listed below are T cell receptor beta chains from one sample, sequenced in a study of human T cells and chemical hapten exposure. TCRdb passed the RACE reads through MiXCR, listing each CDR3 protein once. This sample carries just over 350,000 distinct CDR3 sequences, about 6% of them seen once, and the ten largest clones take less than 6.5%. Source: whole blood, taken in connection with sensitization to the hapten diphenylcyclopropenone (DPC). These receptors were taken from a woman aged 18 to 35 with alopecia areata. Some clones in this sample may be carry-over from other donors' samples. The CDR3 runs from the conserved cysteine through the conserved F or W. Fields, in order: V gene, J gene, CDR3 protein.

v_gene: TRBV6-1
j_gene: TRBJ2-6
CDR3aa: CASHLLSGANVLTF

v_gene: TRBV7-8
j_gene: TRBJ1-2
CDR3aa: CASSLQGYYGYTF

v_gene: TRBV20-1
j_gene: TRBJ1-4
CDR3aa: CSANPGRGKLFF

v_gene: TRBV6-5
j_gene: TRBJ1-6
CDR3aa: CASSQSSPGQSNSPLHF

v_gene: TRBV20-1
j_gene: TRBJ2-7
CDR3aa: CSANYGYEQYF

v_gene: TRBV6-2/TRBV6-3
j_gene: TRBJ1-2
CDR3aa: CASSRDSQRYGYTF

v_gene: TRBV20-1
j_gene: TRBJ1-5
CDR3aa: CSARREGNQPQHF

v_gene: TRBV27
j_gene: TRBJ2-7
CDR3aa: CAILPDLRYF

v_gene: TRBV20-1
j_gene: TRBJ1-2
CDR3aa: CSAREVWGFPSGYTF

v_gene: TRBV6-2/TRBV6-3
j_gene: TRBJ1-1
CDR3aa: CASTVTGGLTEAFF

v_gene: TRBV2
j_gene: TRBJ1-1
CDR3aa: CASTVEGRYMNTEAFF

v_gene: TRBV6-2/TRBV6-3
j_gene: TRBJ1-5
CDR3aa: CASSYSKGSGAHSNQPQHF

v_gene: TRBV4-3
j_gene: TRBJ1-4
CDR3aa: CASSPGTGQGNEKLFF

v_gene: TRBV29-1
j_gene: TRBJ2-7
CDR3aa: CSAETSGNYEQYF

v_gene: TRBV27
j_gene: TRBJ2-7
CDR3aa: CASSLASPPTYYEQYF